Each of the 23 T cell receptor beta chains below was sequenced from the same sample in a study of T cell repertoires in cytomegalovirus infection (dated by TCRdb to about 2019). Sequencing took place on an Illumina HiSeq 1500. TCRdb reworked the public reads: Q25 trimming with fastp, MiXCR clone assembly, productive beta chains retained. One record per CDR3 amino acid sequence lists the most common genes and DNA. The sample table records 310,000 or so distinct CDR3 sequences; around a quarter of these occur just once. About 14% of the sample is held by the ten biggest clonotypes. These TCRs' antigens remain unknown. The treatment or condition label here, explained by the study, means: in vitro stimulation with specific CMV peptide epitopes to enrich CMV-specific T cells. Specimen: cultured PBMCs, collected from culture after CMV antigen stimulation. Receptors were obtained from a human donor in good health (CMV status not recorded). Some clones in this sample may be carry-over from other donors' samples.

The chain has TRBV6-6 and TRBJ2-7, with D possibly matching TRBD2 (6 bases). CDR3 length equals 13 residues. CDR1 and CDR2 from the germline V gene are MNHNY and SVGAGI (reference sequence). V was pared by 5 bases and J by 4 bases, with 12 bases between. The chain's CDR3 is CASSTRLGYEQYV. The CDR3 nucleotides read TGTGCCAGCAGTACTCGACTAGGTTACGAGCAGTACGTC.

This sequence joins TRBV20-1 and TRBJ2-1; 10 positions agree with TRBD2. V lost 1 base, J lost 0 bases, and 6 bases stayed unmatched. This CDR3 is built from 17 residues. Looked up from germline, CDR1 is DFQATT and CDR2 is SNEGSKA (reference sequence). The CDR3 loop reads CSARVEGLASSYNEQFF. In DNA form, the CDR3 reads TGCAGTGCTAGAGTTGAGGGACTAGCGAGCTCCTACAATGAGCAGTTCTTC.

This clonotype came up a few times. This chain connects TRBV7-2 to TRBJ2-3; no clear D. The CDR3 consists of 13 residues. CDR1 SGHTA and CDR2 FQGNSA come from the germline V gene. The germline V and J ends were trimmed by 2 bases and 6 bases, with 9 bases remaining between them. CDR3 DNA: TGTGCCAGCAGCTTAATTCTTCAGGATACGCAGTATTTT. This sequence encodes CASSLILQDTQYF.

This clonotype came up a few times. The V gene is TRBV28, the J gene TRBJ1-6; D possibly corresponds to TRBD1 (6 bases). CDR1 and CDR2 from the germline V gene are MDHEN and SYDVKM. The V end lost 2 bases, the J end lost 6 bases, and 11 bases lay between the germline ends. The CDR3 contains 15 residues. The CDR3 nucleotides are TGTGCCAGCAGTTTAACGGGGGGCTCTAATTCACCCCTCCACTTT. The encoded protein is CASSLTGGSNSPLHF.

This rearrangement joins TRBV5-1 to TRBJ2-2; possibly TRBD1 for D (5 bases). Germline assignment: CDR1 SGHRS and CDR2 YFSETQ. V gave up 5 bases and J gave up 1 base, with 12 bases separating them. The CDR3 sequence is 15 residues long. The DNA of the CDR3 is TGCGCCAGCAGGATAAATACAGGGAACACCGGGGAGCTGTTTTTT. Its translation: CASRINTGNTGELFF.

This chain links TRBV4-3 with TRBJ2-2, with D uncertain. Germline CDR1 is LGHNA and CDR2 is YSLEER. V dropped 0 bases and J dropped 4 bases, with 9 bases sitting between them. The CDR3 totals 15 residues. The CDR3 nucleotides read TGCGCCAGCAGCCAAGAGGCCCGCGGCACCGGGGAGCTGTTTTTT. Its translation: CASSQEARGTGELFF.

The table lists this clonotype with a few counts. V gene TRBV12-3 or TRBV12-4 combines with J gene TRBJ2-3, with 14 bases lining up with TRBD2. The CDR3 runs to 18 residues. The junction had 11 bases not matched to a gene; V was cut back by 4 bases and J by 5 bases. The DNA of the CDR3 is TGTGCCAGCAGTTGGGGACTAGCGGGAGTCCTGCATCAAGATACGCAGTATTTT. Translating gives CASSWGLAGVLHQDTQYF.

This clonotype was detected ten times or more. The chain uses TRBV12-3 or TRBV12-4 and TRBJ1-4, with D perhaps TRBD1 (5 bases). The CDR3 runs 15 residues. V gave up 6 bases and J gave up 1 base, with 12 bases separating them. CDR3 amino acids: CASRSDRETNEKLFF. The CDR3 DNA reads as TGTGCCAGCAGAAGCGACAGAGAAACTAATGAAAAACTGTTTTTT.

This clonotype was observed a few times. This chain connects TRBV20-1 to TRBJ2-1; 8 bases line up with TRBD2. This CDR3 contains 12 residues. Looked up from germline, CDR1 is DFQATT and CDR2 is SNEGSKA (reference sequence). CDR3 in amino acids: CSLSGEGNEQFF. For the CDR3, the DNA is TGCAGCCTTAGCGGGGAGGGCAATGAGCAGTTCTTC.

V and J are TRBV28 and TRBJ2-7; 13 bases line up with TRBD2. Looked up from germline, CDR1 is MDHEN and CDR2 is SYDVKM. The CDR3 has 15 residues. With 4 bases clipped from V and 3 bases from J, the junction kept 3 bases outside the gene matches. The CDR3 sequence is CASSCGLAGDYEQYF. In DNA, the CDR3 is TGTGCCAGCAGTTGTGGACTAGCGGGAGACTACGAGCAGTACTTC. Together with reference TRBV28 and TRBJ2-7, the CDR3 gives the full variable domain: DVKVTQSSRYLVKRTGEKVFLECVQDMDHENMFWYRQDPGLGLRLIYFSYDVKMKEKGDIPEGYSVSREKKERFSLILESASTNQTSMYLCASSCGLAGDYEQYFGPGTRLTVT.

This clonotype was observed a handful of times. CDR3 sequence: CASSQSGFITDTQYF. Here the CDR3 DNA reads TGTGCCAGCAGTCAGAGCGGGTTCATCACAGATACGCAGTATTTT. This chain links TRBV28 with TRBJ2-3, with a weak D call TRBD2 (6 bases). The CDR3 covers 15 residues. Germline values: CDR1 MDHEN, CDR2 SYDVKM. With 5 bases removed from V and 2 bases from J, the gap between germline ends came to 14 bases.

This clonotype was seen only a few times. J is TRBJ2-1 and V is TRBV20-1; tentatively, D is TRBD2 (5 bases). The CDR3 contains 13 residues. The germline V gene encodes CDR1 DFQATT and CDR2 SNEGSKA (reference sequence). V was clipped by 7 bases and J by 0 bases, with 10 bases between them. In DNA, the CDR3 is TGCAGTGGGGCTAGCTACTCCTACAATGAGCAGTTCTTC. Its protein is CSGASYSYNEQFF.

The chain joins TRBV19 to TRBJ1-2; D not certain. With 10 bases removed from V and 2 bases from J, the gap between germline ends came to 11 bases. Germline V gene data show CDR1 as LNHDA and CDR2 as SQIVND (reference sequence). The CDR3 is 12 amino acids. CDR3 in amino acids: CATRRQNYGYTF. CDR3 nucleotide sequence: TGTGCCACCAGGAGGCAAAACTATGGCTACACCTTC. Full variable domain (outside the CDR3, taken from reference TRBV19 and TRBJ1-2): DGGITQSPKYLFRKEGQNVTLSCEQNLNHDAMYWYRQDPGQGLRLIYYSQIVNDFQKGDIAEGYSVSREKKESFPLTVTSAQKNPTAFYLCATRRQNYGYTFGSGTRLTVV.

This clonotype was found many times. The genes are TRBV4-1 and TRBJ2-2; 14 positions match TRBD2. The CDR3 loop spans 16 amino acids. Germline assignment: CDR1 MGHRA and CDR2 YSYEKL. Trimming removed 4 bases from V and 6 bases from J; junction bases left unmatched: 4. This chain's CDR3 is CASSPRLAGGSGELFF. Here the CDR3 DNA reads TGCGCCAGCAGCCCGAGACTAGCGGGAGGGTCCGGGGAGCTGTTTTTT.

The chain recombines TRBV28 with TRBJ2-7; a weak D match, TRBD2 (6 bases). V was trimmed by 4 bases and J by 6 bases, leaving 16 bases between them. The CDR3 totals 14 residues. Germline V gene lookup returns CDR1 MDHEN and CDR2 SYDVKM. CDR3 in DNA: TGTGCCAGCAGTTCGGGACTCCGGTTTAGCGAGCAGTACTTC. This sequence encodes CASSSGLRFSEQYF.

A few counts support this clonotype. V and J are TRBV28 and TRBJ1-2, with D perhaps matching TRBD1 (5 bases). CDR1 is MDHEN, CDR2 SYDVKM, per germline. The CDR3 runs to 12 residues. V shed 7 bases and J shed 8 bases, with 14 bases lying between them. The CDR3 protein is CASTEGVRGYTF. DNA of the CDR3: TGTGCCAGCACGGAAGGGGTGAGAGGCTACACCTTC.

This clonotype was seen at least ten times. J is TRBJ2-1 and V is TRBV6-5; D remains ambiguous. This CDR3 comprises 17 residues. Germline CDR1 is MNHEY and CDR2 is SVGAGI. The V end was cut by 2 bases, the J end by 0 bases, with 14 bases between. The CDR3 protein is CASSYLRRRSSYNEQFF. The DNA of the CDR3 is TGTGCCAGCAGTTACCTGCGACGCCGGAGCTCCTACAATGAGCAGTTCTTC.

This clonotype was counted ten times or more. The CDR3 loop is CASSLIPRVQPQHF. In DNA form, the CDR3 reads TGTGCCAGCAGCTTAATCCCCAGGGTTCAGCCCCAGCATTTT. This chain links TRBV7-2 with TRBJ1-5, with D tentatively TRBD1 (5 bases). The CDR3 length is 14 residues. The germline gives CDR1 SGHTA, CDR2 FQGNSA. The V gene lost 2 bases and the J gene lost 6 bases, with 11 bases spanning the gap.

This clonotype was counted between two and nine times. The CDR3: CASSSPDRVYQPQHF. CDR3 DNA: TGTGCCAGCAGTTCCCCCGACAGGGTTTATCAGCCCCAGCATTTT. The chain recombines TRBV28 with TRBJ1-5; TRBD1 matches 7 bases. Germline V lookup: CDR1 MDHEN, CDR2 SYDVKM. This CDR3 spans 15 amino acids. With V trimmed by 4 bases and J by 5 bases, 8 bases remained unmatched.

This sequence joins TRBV5-1 and TRBJ2-1; 11 nucleotides match TRBD2. The V gene end was trimmed by 7 bases and the J gene end by 6 bases; junction bases not matched to a gene: 6. Germline lookup yields CDR1 SGHRS and CDR2 YFSETQ. This CDR3 is 14 amino acids long. CDR3 DNA: TGCGCCAGCTTCGGTGGACTAGCGGGCAATGAGCAGTTCTTC. Translated: CASFGGLAGNEQFF. The whole variable domain, filled in from reference TRBV5-1 and TRBJ2-1, reads KAGVTQTPRYLIKTRGQQVTLSCSPISGHRSVSWYQQTPGQGLQFLFEYFSETQRNKGNFPGRFSGRQFSNSRSEMNVSTLELGDSALYLCASFGGLAGNEQFFGPGTRLTVL.

The rearrangement joins TRBV9 to TRBJ1-2, with a possible D match to TRBD1 (5 bases). Trimming cost V 0 bases and J 2 bases, with 11 bases left between them. CDR3 size: 15 residues. Germline V gene sequence: CDR1 SGDLS, CDR2 YYNGEE. The CDR3 spells CASSVGGTLNYGYTF. Written as DNA, the CDR3 is TGTGCCAGCAGCGTAGGGGGCACCCTGAACTATGGCTACACCTTC.

In its sample, this clonotype was seen a few times. The chain carries TRBV7-2 and TRBJ2-5; TRBD1 agrees at 8 bases. Per the germline V gene, CDR1 is SGHTA and CDR2 is FQGNSA. V lost 2 bases and J lost 5; bases outside the gene matches: 4. The CDR3 totals 14 residues. CDR3 nucleotide sequence: TGTGCCAGCAGCTTAAGAAACAGGGGGGAGACCCAGTACTTC. It translates to CASSLRNRGETQYF.

This clonotype was counted many times. This rearrangement joins TRBV7-9 to TRBJ1-2; 7 nucleotides match TRBD1. The germline V gene has CDR1 SEHNR and CDR2 FQNEAQ (reference sequence). This CDR3 is 15 amino acids long. The ends lost 5 bases at V and 7 bases at J; junction bases unmatched: 13. In DNA, the CDR3 is TGTGCCAGCAGCCCGGGACAGAGGACTCTATCTGGCTACACCTTC. Translation: CASSPGQRTLSGYTF.